This TCR beta chain was recovered during a study of T cells in Graves' hyperthyroidism and ophthalmopathy. Across the whole study: At the time of initial diagnosis and before any treatment, peripheral blood was collected. Study-level findings and limits: Expanded thyroid clonotypes (above 0.001) were mostly also found in blood.

Amplified regions were TCR beta CDR3 sequences from RNA transcripts. First-round RT-PCR of the TCR CDR3 relied on the HTBI primer set. TCRdb redid the calling of the multiplex PCR reads with MiXCR, one entry per CDR3 protein. Among 400,000 to 600,000 distinct CDR3 sequences listed, less than 25% were seen once. In its sample, this clonotype was seen many times. Its antigen is unknown. Trimming removed 1 base from V and 0 bases from J, with 11 bases in between. The length of the CDR3 is 16 residues. CDR1 and CDR2 (germline): SGHAT, FQNNGV. The sequence derives from a man between 18 and 29 years old with Graves' hyperthyroidism. The sequencing input was blood. The chain has TRBV11-2 and TRBJ2-3, with D possibly TRBD1 on 6 matching bases. CDR3 sequence (DNA): TGTGCCAGCAGCTTAGGGTGGCAGGGGAGCACAGATACGCAGTATTTT. This gives the protein CASSLGWQGSTDTQYF.